This is a list of T cell receptor beta chains from one sample in a study of early T cells in non-severe SARS-CoV-2 infection. In TCRdb, the 5' RACE reads were re-called with MiXCR into one record per CDR3 protein. The data contain some 81,000 distinct CDR3 sequences, around 16% of them singletons. Sequences were obtained from whole blood. Source of these receptors: an adult who was a healthcare worker with PCR-confirmed SARS-CoV-2 infection or an uninfected control (not recorded which). CDR3s include the opening cysteine and the closing phenylalanine or tryptophan. The D gene is left open where the match is weak. Size is omitted from some rows. Given values are once, few, many or a class for expanded clones.

v_gene	j_gene	d_gene	abundance	CDR3aa	CDR3nt
TRBV5-1	TRBJ2-7	TRBD2	NA	CASSGRTSGLLSYEQYF	TGCGCCAGCAGCGGAAGGACTAGCGGGCTCCTCTCCTACGAGCAGTACTTC
TRBV4-1	TRBJ2-7	NA	NA	CASSQVNRASYEQYF	TGCGCCAGCAGCCAAGTGAACAGGGCTTCCTACGAGCAGTACTTC
TRBV7-2	TRBJ2-3	NA	few	CASSLGSRDTQYF	TGTGCCAGCAGCTTAGGTTCTCGGGATACGCAGTATTTT
TRBV30	TRBJ1-1	NA	few	CAWSVKGNTEAFF	TGTGCCTGGAGTGTAAAGGGGAACACTGAAGCTTTCTTT
TRBV12-3/TRBV12-4	TRBJ2-1	TRBD1	few	CASSPNRGTGNEQFF	TGTGCCAGCAGCCCAAACAGGGGAACGGGGAATGAGCAGTTCTTC
TRBV2	TRBJ2-1	NA	few	CASSEWLENEQFF	TGTGCCAGCAGTGAATGGTTGGAGAATGAGCAGTTCTTC
TRBV6-1	TRBJ2-2	NA	NA	CASSGTHTGELFF	TGTGCCAGCAGCGGGACACACACCGGGGAGCTGTTTTTT
TRBV12-2	TRBJ2-3	NA	NA	CASRRDGTDTQYF	TGTGCAAGTCGTCGGGACGGCACAGATACGCAGTATTTT
TRBV29-1	TRBJ1-4	NA	NA	CSVGTEKLFF	TGCAGCGTTGGGACCGAAAAACTGTTTTTT
TRBV20-1	TRBJ2-5	NA	few	CSARDGNSITETQYF	TGCAGTGCTAGAGATGGAAACAGTATTACGGAGACCCAGTACTTC
TRBV10-3	TRBJ2-7	TRBD2	many	CAISESGGRGAYEQYF	TGTGCCATCAGTGAGTCAGGAGGGAGGGGTGCCTACGAGCAGTACTTC
TRBV5-1	TRBJ1-1	NA	NA	CASSLERYTEAFF	TGCGCCAGCAGCTTGGAACGGTACACTGAAGCTTTCTTT
TRBV28	TRBJ1-2	TRBD1	many	CASSFGTGNYGYTF	TGTGCCAGCAGTTTCGGGACAGGGAACTATGGCTACACCTTC
TRBV11-2	TRBJ1-1	NA	NA	CASSFGGGTEAFF	TGTGCCAGCAGCTTTGGGGGGGGTACTGAAGCTTTCTTT
TRBV4-1	TRBJ1-2	NA	NA	CASSPGATGQNYGYTF	TGCGCCAGCAGCCCAGGTGCTACGGGACAAAACTATGGCTACACCTTC
TRBV3-2	TRBJ2-1	NA	few	CASSQGGPGDYGYEQFF	TGTGCCAGCAGCCAAGGGGGCCCGGGGGATTACGGATATGAGCAGTTCTTC
TRBV27	TRBJ2-7	NA	few	CASSFDREAYEQYF	TGTGCCAGCAGTTTCGACAGGGAGGCCTACGAGCAGTACTTC
TRBV29-1	TRBJ2-1	TRBD1	NA	CSVGGRQGSYNEQFF	TGCAGCGTTGGGGGGCGACAGGGATCCTACAATGAGCAGTTCTTC
TRBV9	TRBJ2-3	TRBD2	NA	CASSVEGLPNTDTQYF	TGTGCCAGCAGCGTAGAGGGACTACCGAACACAGATACGCAGTATTTT
TRBV19	TRBJ2-1	TRBD2	NA	CASSLKGLGVNEQFF	TGTGCCAGTAGTCTGAAGGGACTAGGAGTAAATGAGCAGTTCTTC
TRBV6-4	TRBJ1-6	NA	NA	CASSDRSSYNSPLHF	TGTGCCAGCAGTGACAGGAGCTCCTATAATTCACCCCTCCACTTT
TRBV6-6	TRBJ2-7	NA	few	CASRAPNLGEQYF	TGTGCCAGCAGAGCGCCAAACCTGGGGGAGCAGTACTTC
TRBV19	TRBJ2-7	NA	NA	CASSIGITAEQYF	TGTGCCAGTAGTATTGGAATAACAGCCGAGCAGTACTTC
TRBV6-1	TRBJ2-7	TRBD2	few	CASSELAGGYEQYF	TGTGCCAGCAGTGAACTAGCGGGAGGTTACGAGCAGTACTTC
TRBV18	TRBJ2-1	NA	few	CASSLLADLSYNEQFF	TGTGCCAGCTCCCTATTAGCGGACCTCTCCTACAATGAGCAGTTCTTC
TRBV6-5	TRBJ2-4	NA	few	CASSYKQGNIQYF	TGTGCCAGCAGTTACAAACAGGGAAACATTCAGTACTTC
TRBV13	TRBJ2-1	TRBD2	NA	CASSLGLAGVWEQFF	TGTGCCAGCAGCCTAGGACTAGCGGGAGTCTGGGAGCAGTTCTTC
TRBV12-3/TRBV12-4	TRBJ2-5	NA	NA	CASSLFTEGETQYF	TGTGCCAGCAGTTTATTTACGGAGGGAGAGACCCAGTACTTC
TRBV5-1	TRBJ2-1	TRBD2	many	CASSLGASGLYNEQFF	TGCGCCAGCAGCTTGGGAGCTAGCGGACTATACAATGAGCAGTTCTTC
TRBV5-1	TRBJ2-1	NA	NA	CASSFPSYNEQFF	TGCGCCAGCAGCTTCCCTAGCTACAATGAGCAGTTCTTC
TRBV5-1	TRBJ2-6	TRBD2	NA	CASSSTPSGGLSGANVLTF	TGCGCCAGCAGCTCGACCCCTAGCGGGGGCCTCTCTGGGGCCAACGTCCTGACTTTC
TRBV20-1	TRBJ1-2	TRBD1	NA	CSARESGTGIGYTF	TGCAGTGCTAGAGAGTCAGGGACAGGGATCGGCTACACCTTC
TRBV19	TRBJ1-5	NA	NA	CASSIRGHNQPQHF	TGTGCCAGTAGTATCAGGGGCCATAATCAGCCCCAGCATTTT
TRBV10-2	TRBJ2-3	NA	few	CASRSQGGFADTQYF	TGCGCCAGCAGATCGCAGGGCGGATTCGCAGATACGCAGTATTTT
TRBV6-6	TRBJ2-7	TRBD2	few	CASSWLAGDEQYF	TGTGCCAGCAGTTGGCTAGCGGGAGACGAGCAGTACTTC
TRBV29-1	TRBJ1-1	NA	many	CSFSDSTEAFF	TGCAGCTTTTCTGACAGCACTGAAGCTTTCTTT
TRBV11-2	TRBJ2-3	TRBD2	many	CASSTRPTSGPLRTQYF	TGTGCCAGCAGCACCCGCCCGACTAGCGGCCCCCTGAGAACGCAGTATTTT
TRBV5-1	TRBJ2-7	NA	NA	CASSLGRSNDEQYF	TGCGCCAGCAGCTTGGGGCGGTCAAACGACGAGCAGTACTTC
TRBV2	TRBJ1-3	NA	few	CASGTVSGNTIYF	TGTGCCAGCGGGACGGTCTCTGGAAACACCATATATTTT
TRBV7-8	TRBJ1-1	NA	many	CASSLGGRNTEAFF	TGTGCCAGCAGCTTAGGAGGGCGGAACACTGAAGCTTTCTTT
TRBV3-2	TRBJ2-3	NA	few	CASSLQGLRNTDTQYF	TGTGCCAGCAGCCTCCAAGGTCTACGTAACACAGATACGCAGTATTTT
TRBV5-6	TRBJ2-1	NA	few	CASSLSGAPYNEQFF	TGTGCCAGCAGCTTGTCCGGGGCGCCCTACAATGAGCAGTTCTTC
TRBV28	TRBJ1-5	NA	many	CAIHGGPRNQPQHF	TGTGCCATCCATGGGGGGCCCCGCAATCAGCCCCAGCATTTT
TRBV27	TRBJ1-2	TRBD1	few	CASCAGTGSFYGYTF	TGTGCCAGCTGTGCCGGGACAGGCAGTTTCTATGGCTACACCTTC
TRBV3-1	TRBJ2-2	TRBD2	few	CASSPTSGTTGELFF	TGTGCCAGCAGCCCGACTAGCGGGACCACCGGGGAGCTGTTTTTT